The clone carrying this TCR beta chain has a count of ten or more. During its preparation, the TCRbeta library received unique molecular identifiers. A single record per CDR3 protein comes from TCRdb applying MiXCR to the PCR reads. Altogether about 230,000 distinct CDR3 sequences are present, about 12% being singletons, with the ten largest covering around 2.5%. The germline CDR1 and CDR2 sequences are SGHTA and FQGNSA. The junction had 10 bases not matched to a gene; V was cut back by 2 bases and J by 4 bases. The CDR3 contains 17 residues. This sample stems from a study of T-cell reconstitution after alpha-beta-depleted transplantation in children.

This TCR was recovered from a human donor who donated a stem cell graft to a child with acute lymphoblastic leukemia. The material was PBMCs from the stem cell graft donor, obtained from the stem cell graft. This sequence joins TRBV7-2 and TRBJ2-3, with 9 bases fitting TRBD1. The CDR3 here is CASSLILGTGSADTQYF. In DNA form, the CDR3 reads TGTGCCAGCAGCTTAATACTTGGGACAGGGAGTGCAGATACGCAGTATTTT.